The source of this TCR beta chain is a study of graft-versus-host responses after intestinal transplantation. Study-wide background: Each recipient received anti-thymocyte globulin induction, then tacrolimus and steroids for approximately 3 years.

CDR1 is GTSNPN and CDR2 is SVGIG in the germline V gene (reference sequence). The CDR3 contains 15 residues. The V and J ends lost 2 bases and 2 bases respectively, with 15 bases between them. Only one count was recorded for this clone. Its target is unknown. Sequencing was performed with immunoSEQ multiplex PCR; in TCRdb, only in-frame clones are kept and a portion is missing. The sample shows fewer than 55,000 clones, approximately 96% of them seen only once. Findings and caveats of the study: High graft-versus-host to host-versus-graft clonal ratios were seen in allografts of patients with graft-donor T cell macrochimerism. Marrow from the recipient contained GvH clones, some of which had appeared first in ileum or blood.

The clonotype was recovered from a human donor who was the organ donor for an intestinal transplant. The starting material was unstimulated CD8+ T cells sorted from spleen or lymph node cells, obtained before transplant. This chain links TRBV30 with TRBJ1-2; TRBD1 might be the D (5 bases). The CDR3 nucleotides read TGTGCCTGGAGTCCAGGGTTTCCCCTGAACTATGGCTACACCTTC. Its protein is CAWSPGFPLNYGYTF.